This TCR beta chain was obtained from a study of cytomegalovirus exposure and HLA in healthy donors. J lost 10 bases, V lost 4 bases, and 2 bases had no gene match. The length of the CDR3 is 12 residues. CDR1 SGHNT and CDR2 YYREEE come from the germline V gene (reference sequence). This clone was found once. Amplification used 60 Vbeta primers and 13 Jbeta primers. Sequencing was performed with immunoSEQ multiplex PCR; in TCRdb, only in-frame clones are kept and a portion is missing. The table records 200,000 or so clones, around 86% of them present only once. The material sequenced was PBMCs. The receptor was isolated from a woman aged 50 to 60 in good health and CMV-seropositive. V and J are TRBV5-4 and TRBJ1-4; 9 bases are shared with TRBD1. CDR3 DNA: TGTGCCAGCAGCCTGGGACAGGGAAAACTGTTTTTT. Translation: CASSLGQGKLFF.